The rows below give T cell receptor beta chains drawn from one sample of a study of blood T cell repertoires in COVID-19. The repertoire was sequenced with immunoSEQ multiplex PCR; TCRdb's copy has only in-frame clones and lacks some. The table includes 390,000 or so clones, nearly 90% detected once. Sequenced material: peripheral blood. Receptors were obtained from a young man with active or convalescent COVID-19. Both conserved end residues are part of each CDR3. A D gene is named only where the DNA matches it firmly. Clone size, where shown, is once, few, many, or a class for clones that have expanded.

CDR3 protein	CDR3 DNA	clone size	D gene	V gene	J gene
CASSDRKNTEAFF	TGTGCCAGCAGTGACAGGAAGAACACTGAAGCTTTCTTT	.	.	TRBV6-1	TRBJ1-1
CASSSGTSGGYNEQFF	TGTGCCAGCAGCTCTGGGACTAGCGGGGGGTACAATGAGCAGTTCTTC	.	TRBD2	TRBV11-3	TRBJ2-1
CASSQLQGYGYTF	TGTGCCAGCAGTCAATTACAGGGTTATGGCTACACCTTC	.	.	TRBV28	TRBJ1-2
CASSHKSQANYGYTF	TGCGCCAGCAGCCATAAATCACAGGCTAACTATGGCTACACCTTC	.	.	TRBV5-1	TRBJ1-2
CASSFLIVATNEKLFF	TGTGCCAGCAGCTTCCTAATAGTAGCAACTAATGAAAAACTGTTTTTT	.	.	TRBV7-9	TRBJ1-4
CASSFGQGITEAFF	TGTGCCAGCAGCTTTGGACAGGGGATCACTGAAGCTTTCTTT	.	TRBD1	TRBV7-2	TRBJ1-1
CASSYGTSGDHSLFF	TGTGCCAGCAGTTACGGGACTAGCGGCGACCACAGTTTGTTTTTT	.	TRBD2	TRBV7-2	TRBJ2-2
CASSSAGEEYNEQFF	TGTGCCAGCAGCTCGGCCGGGGAAGAGTACAATGAGCAGTTCTTC	.	.	TRBV7-8	TRBJ2-1
CASSSIGQLSYNEQFF	TGTGCCAGCAGTTCCATCGGACAGTTATCCTACAATGAGCAGTTCTTC	once	.	TRBV27	TRBJ2-1
CASSQTTGENEKLFF	TGCGCCAGCAGTCAGACGACAGGGGAGAATGAAAAACTGTTTTTT	.	TRBD1	TRBV23-1	TRBJ1-4
CASTLSWGVGTEAFF	TGTGCCAGCACCTTATCGTGGGGGGTGGGCACTGAAGCTTTCTTT	.	.	TRBV27	TRBJ1-1
CASSRGGNEQFF	TGTGCCAGCAGCAGGGGAGGGAATGAGCAGTTCTTC	.	TRBD2	TRBV9	TRBJ2-1
CAWSGGGYEQYF	TGTGCCTGGAGTGGTGGCGGCTACGAGCAGTACTTC	.	.	TRBV30	TRBJ2-7
CASSHRLAGSTDTQYF	TGTGCCAGCAGCCATCGACTAGCGGGATCCACAGATACGCAGTATTTT	.	TRBD2	TRBV4-2	TRBJ2-3
CASSAPGLSETQYF	TGTGCCAGCAGCGCCCCGGGACTCAGCGAGACCCAGTACTTC	.	.	TRBV9	TRBJ2-5
CASSLTDFISTDTQYF	TGTGCCAGCAGTTTAACCGACTTCATTAGCACAGATACGCAGTATTTT	.	.	TRBV28	TRBJ2-3
CASRPEGQGYNEQFF	TGTGCCAGTAGACCTGAAGGACAGGGCTACAATGAGCAGTTCTTC	.	TRBD1	TRBV19	TRBJ2-1
CASSPAGERYYEQYF	TGTGCCAGCAGCCCGGCCGGAGAGAGGTACTACGAGCAGTACTTC	.	.	TRBV9	TRBJ2-7
CASSLDRVNTEAFF	TGCGCCAGCAGCTTGGACAGGGTGAACACTGAAGCTTTCTTT	.	.	TRBV5-1	TRBJ1-1
CASSPGQGGTGELFF	TGTGCCAGCTCACCTGGACAGGGAGGCACCGGGGAGCTGTTTTTT	.	TRBD1	TRBV18	TRBJ2-2
CATSLRRSEKLFF	TGTGCCACCAGCCTTCGGCGGAGTGAAAAACTGTTTTTT	.	.	TRBV15	TRBJ1-4
CASSEIRGGVGYSGNTIYF	TGTGCCAGCAGCGAAATAAGGGGTGGGGTCGGGTACTCTGGAAACACCATATATTTT	.	.	TRBV9	TRBJ1-3
CASSFTPGGQGEQFF	TGTGCCAGCAGCTTTACCCCGGGCGGTCAGGGTGAGCAGTTCTTC	.	.	TRBV5-5	TRBJ2-1
CASSRLGLSNYGYTF	TGCGCCAGCAGCCGCCTGGGACTCTCCAACTATGGCTACACCTTC	.	.	TRBV4-1	TRBJ1-2
CASSRSMPGNQPQHF	TGTGCCAGCAGCCGAAGTATGCCAGGCAATCAGCCCCAGCATTTT	.	.	TRBV6-2/TRBV6-3	TRBJ1-5
CASSQVQKVGVLTF	TGTGCCAGCAGCCAAGTCCAAAAAGTGGGAGTGCTGACTTTC	.	.	TRBV3-1/TRBV3-2	TRBJ2-6
CAANLSGRASYEQYF	TGCGCCGCTAACCTGAGTGGCAGGGCCTCCTACGAGCAGTACTTC	once	.	TRBV5-1	TRBJ2-7
CASSPDSYEQYF	TGTGCCAGCAGCCCGGACAGCTACGAGCAGTACTTC	.	.	TRBV3-1/TRBV3-2	TRBJ2-7
CASSSGGVGYTF	TGTGCCAGCAGCTCCGGGGGGGTAGGCTACACCTTC	.	.	TRBV12-3/TRBV12-4	TRBJ1-2
CASSGQGGANEKLFF	TGTGCCAGCAGCGGTCAGGGGGGAGCTAATGAAAAACTGTTTTTT	.	TRBD1	TRBV5-8	TRBJ1-4
CASNLLINSPLHF	TGTGCCAGCAATCTACTGATTAATTCACCCCTCCACTTT	.	.	TRBV6-5	TRBJ1-6
CASSPLSRGPQNIQYF	TGTGCCAGCAGCCCTCTCTCTAGGGGCCCTCAAAACATTCAGTACTTC	.	.	TRBV11-2	TRBJ2-4
CASSSPSGQYNYGYTF	TGTGCCAGCAGTTCCCCCTCGGGACAGTATAACTATGGCTACACCTTC	.	TRBD1	TRBV28	TRBJ1-2
CASSLVGDSPYEQYF	TGCGCCAGCAGCTTGGTTGGGGACAGTCCCTACGAGCAGTACTTC	few	TRBD1	TRBV5-1	TRBJ2-7
CASSPGQGADTQYF	TGTGCCAGCAGCCCAGGACAGGGTGCAGATACGCAGTATTTT	.	TRBD1	TRBV6-5	TRBJ2-3
CASSGLAGFTDTQYF	TGTGCCAGCAGTGGACTAGCGGGCTTCACAGATACGCAGTATTTT	.	TRBD2	TRBV27	TRBJ2-3
CASRRGRMNTEAFF	TGTGCCAGCCGCCGTGGCAGGATGAACACTGAAGCTTTCTTT	.	.	TRBV21-1	TRBJ1-1
CASSPTGGRTEAFF	TGTGCCAGCAGTCCCACAGGGGGCCGGACTGAAGCTTTCTTT	few	TRBD1	TRBV6-5	TRBJ1-1
CASSLDGQGSSYNSPLHF	TGCGCCAGCAGCTTGGATGGACAGGGAAGTTCCTATAATTCACCCCTCCACTTT	once	TRBD1	TRBV5-1	TRBJ1-6
CASSFSGFGYTF	TGTGCCAGCAGTTTTTCAGGTTTTGGCTACACCTTC	.	.	TRBV28	TRBJ1-2
CASSPLPSGSGARYEQYF	TGTGCCAGCTCACCCCTCCCAAGCGGGAGCGGGGCCCGCTACGAGCAGTACTTC	.	TRBD2	TRBV18	TRBJ2-7
CASSQDAVHGRAYEQYF	TGCGCCAGCAGCCAAGATGCGGTTCATGGCCGTGCCTACGAGCAGTACTTC	.	.	TRBV4-3	TRBJ2-7
CASNSPGGVNYGYTF	TGTGCCAGCAACTCCCCAGGCGGGGTTAACTATGGCTACACCTTC	.	.	TRBV28	TRBJ1-2
CASSLARGINEKLFF	TGTGCCAGCAGCTTGGCTCGGGGGATTAATGAAAAACTGTTTTTT	.	.	TRBV5-5	TRBJ1-4
CASSSGQGSTEAFF	TGTGCCAGTAGTTCCGGACAGGGCAGCACTGAAGCTTTCTTT	.	TRBD1	TRBV19	TRBJ1-1
CASSFTGVPDEQYF	TGTGCCAGCAGCTTTACAGGGGTTCCGGACGAGCAGTACTTC	.	TRBD1	TRBV5-6	TRBJ2-7
CASSPGMNTEAFF	TGTGCCAGCTCCCCGGGAATGAACACTGAAGCTTTCTTT	.	.	TRBV5-6	TRBJ1-1
CATSPAQPSSYNEQFF	TGTGCCACCAGTCCCGCCCAACCGAGCTCCTACAATGAGCAGTTCTTC	once	.	TRBV24-1	TRBJ2-1
CATGQGTDTQYF	TGCGCCACCGGACAGGGCACAGATACGCAGTATTTT	.	TRBD1	TRBV10-2	TRBJ2-3
CASSIGQGGHGYTF	TGTGCCAGTAGTATTGGACAGGGGGGGCATGGCTACACCTTC	.	TRBD1	TRBV19	TRBJ1-2
CASSLGFPGQGVGNQETQYF	TGTGCCAGCAGCTTAGGGTTTCCGGGACAGGGAGTAGGGAACCAAGAGACCCAGTACTTC	.	TRBD1	TRBV7-6	TRBJ2-5
CASSVGLGQRKEKLFF	TGTGCCAGCAGCGTAGGGTTGGGTCAGAGGAAAGAAAAACTGTTTTTT	.	.	TRBV9	TRBJ1-4
CSVAPTGALYNEQFF	TGCAGCGTGGCCCCGACAGGGGCTCTCTACAATGAGCAGTTCTTC	.	TRBD1	TRBV29-1	TRBJ2-1
CASSQGFRGTEAFF	TGTGCCAGCAGCCAAGGGTTCAGGGGGACTGAAGCTTTCTTT	.	TRBD1	TRBV14	TRBJ1-1
CASSQALTVKNIQYF	TGCGCCAGCAGTCAAGCGCTAACAGTGAAAAACATTCAGTACTTC	.	.	TRBV23-1	TRBJ2-4
CATSPDRDWETQYF	TGTGCCACCAGCCCTGACAGGGATTGGGAGACCCAGTACTTC	.	TRBD1	TRBV15	TRBJ2-5
CASSYSGDYLSYEQYF	TGTGCCAGCAGTTACTCAGGTGACTACCTCTCCTACGAGCAGTACTTC	.	.	TRBV6-5	TRBJ2-7